The source of this TCR beta chain is a study of radiotherapy plus CTLA-4 blockade in lung cancer. Germline values: CDR1 SGHVS, CDR2 FNYEAQ. The CDR3 is made up of 12 amino acids. The V and J ends lost 4 bases and 6 bases respectively, with 10 bases between them. Profiled with immunoSEQ multiplex PCR; TCRdb holds only in-frame clones, not every one. Seen here are tens of thousands of clones, 85% to 90% observed once, and the top ten hold approximately 16%. Broader study findings: Together with interferon-beta, which increased in serum after radiation, early dynamic changes in blood T cell clones were reportedly the best predictors of response.

As regards this clone: Its antigen is currently unknown.

Ipilimumab CTLA-4 blockade and focal radiation were given to patients with chemo-refractory metastatic non-small-cell lung cancer. The rearrangement uses TRBV7-6 and TRBJ2-7, with D tentatively TRBD1 (6 bases). Sequences were derived from peripheral blood, sampled from a patient treated with radiotherapy plus ipilimumab. This sequence originates from a human donor with non-small cell lung cancer that progressed on radiotherapy plus ipilimumab. CDR3 loop: CASSSTGFEQYF. The CDR3 DNA reads TGTGCCAGCAGCTCGACAGGATTCGAGCAGTACTTC. The full variable domain, completed using reference TRBV7-6 and TRBJ2-7, is GAGVSQSPRYKVTKRGQDVALRCDPISGHVSLYWYRQALGQGPEFLTYFNYEAQQDKSGLPNDRFSAERPEGSISTLTIQRTEQRDSAMYRCASSSTGFEQYFGPGTRLTVT.